This T cell receptor beta chain was recorded in a study of CD8 T cells in ankylosing spondylitis. Study-level findings and limits: Roughly eight highly homologous variants formed a TCR beta motif that appeared characteristic of ankylosing spondylitis blood. Disease-linked clones displayed a CD8+ phenotype and appeared relatively rarely in peripheral blood. In synovial fluid and blood from reactive arthritis, some motif variants were previously reported.

This clonotype was observed a few times. Its antigen is unknown. It was by quantitative 5'-RACE with molecular barcodes that TCR beta libraries were made. TCRdb analysed the 5' RACE reads with MiXCR anew, one entry per CDR3 protein. Here the sample spans roughly 190,000 distinct CDR3 sequences, about 13% being singletons. The germline V gene encodes CDR1 SGHAT and CDR2 FQDESV (reference sequence). V lost 0 bases, J lost 0 bases, and 10 bases stayed unmatched. This CDR3 is 19 amino acids long. The V call is TRBV11-1, the J call TRBJ2-2, with 7 positions matching TRBD2. This TCR was sampled from a male donor with ankylosing spondylitis or in good health (not recorded which). Sample: blood, either unsorted or a sorted T cell fraction (not recorded which). Here the CDR3 DNA reads TGTGCCAGCAGCTTAGCGCAGGGAGGGGCGTTTACGAACACCGGGGAGCTGTTTTTT. The encoded protein is CASSLAQGGAFTNTGELFF.